Listed here are 20 T cell receptor beta chains from one sample, sequenced in a study of tumor-infiltrating lymphocytes in primary liver carcinoma. Co-extraction of RNA and DNA was performed on roughly 20-34 mg of unsorted bulk tissue. Total RNA (approximately 0.5 ug) served as template for TCR beta cDNA synthesis primed by a constant-region primer. Libraries of TCR beta came from three nested multiplex PCR rounds with slightly modified ARM-PCR. Investigators reported that the first two PCR rounds, at 10 to 11 cycles each, used TRBV1-TRBV30 forward primers with a C-beta reverse primer. MiXCR, applied by TCRdb to the multiplex PCR reads, yields one record per CDR3 protein. The repertoire consists of some 130,000 distinct CDR3 sequences, with around two thirds occurring once and the leading ten covering over 6.5%. What was sequenced was tumor-adjacent normal liver tissue. The receptor set was obtained from an older woman with primary liver carcinoma and hepatitis B virus infection.

Points on this clonotype: This CDR3 is missing its conserved last phenylalanine or tryptophan, likely due to a read error. The chain has TRBV5-1 and TRBJ2-7; 11 nucleotides line up with TRBD2. The germline V gene has CDR1 SGHRS and CDR2 YFSETQ. The J segment lost 0 bases and the V segment lost 2 bases, leaving 4 bases of the junction unmatched. The CDR3 runs to 16 residues. The CDR3 loop is CASSLILAGGSYEQYI. The CDR3 DNA reads TGCGCCAGCAGCTTAATCCTAGCGGGAGGCTCCTACGAGCAGTACATC.

The rearrangement links TRBV12-3 or TRBV12-4 to TRBJ2-2; D is uncertain. With 5 bases removed from V and 2 bases from J, the gap between germline ends came to 15 bases. The CDR3 totals 16 residues. The DNA of the CDR3 is TGTGCCAGCAGTCCCCCCCCTGACCACAACACCGGGGAGCTGTTTTTT. Protein: CASSPPPDHNTGELFF.

This clonotype was observed many times. The chain combines TRBV6-6 with TRBJ2-2; 7 positions agree with TRBD2. The germline CDR1 and CDR2 sequences are MNHNY and SVGAGI (reference sequence). This CDR3 comprises 14 residues. Losses at the gene ends were 7 bases for V and 1 base for J; bases not matched to a gene: 3. CDR3 in DNA: TGTGCCAGCATCGGGGGGTTGAACACCGGGGAGCTGTTTTTT. Translating gives CASIGGLNTGELFF.

In its sample, this clonotype was seen once. The CDR3 reads CASSVSGNGGTQYF. The CDR3 coding sequence is TGTGCCAGCAGTGTTTCAGGGAATGGAGGGACGCAGTATTTT. V is TRBV6-1 and J is TRBJ2-3, with D perhaps TRBD2 (6 bases). With 4 bases removed from V and 9 bases from J, the gap between germline ends came to 17 bases. The CDR3 spans 14 residues. The germline CDR1 and CDR2 sequences are MNHNS and SASEGT.

The chain combines TRBV6-5 with TRBJ2-4, with D perhaps matching TRBD1 (5 bases). V was clipped by 10 bases and J by 6 bases, with 16 bases between them. CDR1 and CDR2 from the germline V gene are MNHEY and SVGAGI. The CDR3 covers 13 residues. The DNA of the CDR3 is TGTGCCACTAGTAGGGGCCTGAGAAACATTCAGTACTTC. Translating it yields CATSRGLRNIQYF.

Concerning this clonotype itself: Its ends do not fully match the called genes, so a read error is possible. The chain uses TRBV10-3 and TRBJ2-7; 9 nucleotides align to TRBD1. There are 13 residues in the CDR3. Germline CDR1 is ENHRY and CDR2 is SYGVKD. In nucleotides, the CDR3 is TGTGCCATCCGGGGGACAGGGCGCTACGAGCGGTACTTC. Translating it yields CAIRGTGRYERYF.

This clonotype appeared many times. The genes are TRBV30 and TRBJ1-3; D remains unclear. V was trimmed by 2 bases and J by 6 bases, leaving 8 bases between them. Germline CDR1 and CDR2: GTSNPN and SVGIG (reference sequence). The CDR3 is 12 residues long. CDR3: CAWSRYENTIYF. The CDR3 DNA is TGTGCCTGGAGTAGATATGAAAACACCATATATTTT. The entire variable domain, with the rest obtained from reference TRBV30 and TRBJ1-3, is as follows: SQTIHQWPATLVQPVGSPLSLECTVEGTSNPNLYWYRQAAGRGLQLLFYSVGIGQISSEVPQNLSASRPQDRQFILSSKKLLLSDSGFYLCAWSRYENTIYFGEGSWLTVV.

Turning to this clonotype: One end of the junction is discordant with germline, which a read error may explain. CDR3 residues: CTSTIPRTPQETQYF. The CDR3 DNA is TGTACCAGCACGATACCCAGGACACCCCAAGAGACCCAGTACTTC. The chain joins TRBV6-2 or TRBV6-3 to TRBJ2-5; D possibly corresponds to TRBD1 (5 bases). The CDR3 has 15 amino acids. Germline CDR1 reads MNHEY; CDR2 reads SVGEGT.

Notes on this clonotype: The junction departs from the called germline gene at one end, perhaps through a read error. This chain joins TRBV7-8 and TRBJ1-5; D uncertain. CDR3 length equals 17 residues. Germline V gives CDR1 SGHVS, CDR2 FQNEAQ. For the CDR3, the DNA is TGTGCCAGGAGCTTAGCCGCCAAACGACTCCTCAATCAGCCCCAGCATTTT. It translates to CARSLAAKRLLNQPQHF.

This clonotype was detected only a few times. The genes are TRBV20-1 and TRBJ1-1; D remains unclear. There are 15 residues in the CDR3. Trimming left V 4 bases short and J 3 bases short, with 18 bases between. The germline V gene has CDR1 DFQATT and CDR2 SNEGSKA (reference sequence). CDR3 residues: CSATSDKAGDTEAFF. The CDR3 region has the DNA TGCAGTGCTACCTCTGACAAGGCTGGGGACACTGAAGCTTTCTTT.

This clonotype was picked up many times. The chain employs TRBV6-2 or TRBV6-3 and TRBJ2-1; D may be TRBD2 (5 bases). The length of the CDR3 is 14 residues. CDR1 and CDR2 (germline): MNHEY, SVGEGT. V was trimmed by 0 bases and J by 9 bases, leaving 12 bases between them. CDR3 sequence reads: CASSYSNGIGEQFF. Here the CDR3 DNA reads TGTGCCAGCAGTTACTCTAACGGGATAGGTGAGCAGTTCTTC.

With regard to this clonotype: One junction end does not reproduce the germline sequence, and a read error may be involved. The DNA for the CDR3 is TGTGTCAGCACCTTTCCGCGACTAGCGGGAGGATGGGCTGGGGAGCTGTTTTTT. As protein: CVSTFPRLAGGWAGELFF. The gene calls are TRBV11-2 and TRBJ2-2; 13 nucleotides agree with TRBD2. This CDR3 contains 18 residues. Per the germline V gene, CDR1 is SGHAT and CDR2 is FQNNGV.

This clonotype was picked up many times. The V gene is TRBV7-8, the J gene TRBJ2-3, with TRBD2 matching over 13 bases. The V and J ends lost 2 bases and 7 bases, in that order; junction bases with no gene match: 9. Germline CDR1 reads SGHVS; CDR2 reads FQNEAQ. The CDR3 sequence is 17 residues long. The DNA of the CDR3 is TGTGCCAGCAGCTTAATCCCCCGGACTAGCGGGAGATATACGCAGTATTTT. Translating gives CASSLIPRTSGRYTQYF.

In its sample, this clonotype was seen many times. The chain combines TRBV5-1 with TRBJ1-1, with 7 bases identical to TRBD1. Germline V gene data show CDR1 as SGHRS and CDR2 as YFSETQ. V gave up 3 bases and J gave up 1 base; unmatched junction bases: 12. The CDR3 totals 17 residues. The CDR3 is CASSSPGQRIGNTEAFF. The CDR3 DNA follows: TGCGCCAGCAGCTCCCCGGGACAGCGGATCGGGAACACTGAAGCTTTCTTT.

This clonotype was seen only a few times. The chain uses TRBV7-9 and TRBJ2-2; no clear D. This CDR3 spans 14 amino acids. Trimming took off 6 bases at V and 0 bases at J, with 8 bases between the two ends. The germline gives CDR1 SEHNR, CDR2 FQNEAQ (reference sequence). CDR3 DNA: TGTGCCAGCAGGCCGGGTTCGAACACCGGGGAGCTGTTTTTT. Protein: CASRPGSNTGELFF.

Remarks on this clonotype: With a much larger clone just one base away, this may be a read error. The rearrangement uses TRBV28 and TRBJ2-3; D is possibly TRBD2 (7 bases). Per the germline V gene, CDR1 is MDHEN and CDR2 is SYDVKM. The CDR3 is made up of 14 amino acids. Trimming pared 4 bases from V and 8 bases from J, leaving 16 bases between. The CDR3 reads CASSSGLGGATQYF. CDR3 sequence (DNA): TGTGCCAGCAGTTCCGGACTAGGGGGAGCTACGCAGTATTTT.

This clonotype came up once. The CDR3 carries no conserved terminal phenylalanine or tryptophan, so it likely arises from a read error. The V call is TRBV6-6, the J call TRBJ2-3; no firm D call. The CDR3 loop spans 11 amino acids. V lost 5 bases, J lost 10 bases, and 10 bases lay in between. Looked up from germline, CDR1 is MNHNY and CDR2 is SVGAGI (reference sequence). The CDR3 nucleotides are TGTGCCAGCAGTCCTCCAGGTGCGCAGTATCTT. It encodes CASSPPGAQYL.

The J gene is TRBJ1-5, the V gene TRBV19, with TRBD1 as a possible D gene (5 bases). The V end lost 2 bases, the J end lost 6 bases, and 14 bases lay between the germline ends. The length of the CDR3 is 15 residues. From germline, CDR1 is LNHDA and CDR2 SQIVND (reference sequence). The CDR3 DNA sequence: TGTGCCAGTAGTATACGGCCGGGCACAGGTCAGCCCCAGCATTTT. This translates into CASSIRPGTGQPQHF.

On this clonotype itself: This clone may be a read error of a much larger clone one base away. The chain recombines TRBV5-1 with TRBJ2-5, with D tentatively TRBD1 (5 bases). V lost 4 bases to trimming and J lost 2 bases, with 21 bases between them. CDR3 size: 17 residues. The V gene's germline CDR1 is SGHRS and CDR2 YFSETQ. The CDR3 here is CASSQRLSTDSQETQYF. The CDR3 nucleotides read TGCGCCAGCAGCCAACGCCTCTCAACAGACAGTCAAGAGACCCAGTACTTC.

Comments on this clonotype: Its ends do not fully match the called genes, so a read error is possible. The chain has TRBV11-2 and TRBJ2-4; D is uncertain. The CDR3 covers 15 residues. The germline V gene has CDR1 SGHAT and CDR2 FQNNGV. CDR3 loop: CAGSSPLRTKNIKYF. CDR3 bases: TGTGCCGGCAGCTCCCCATTACGGACCAAAAACATTAAGTACTTC.